This T cell receptor (beta chain) was captured in a study of CD8 T cells in Susac syndrome (dated 2019 in TCRdb). As for the study more broadly: Repertoire sequencing was used to test whether CD8+ T cell activation and differentiation in Susac syndrome was antigen driven. The study compared CD8+ T cell repertoire clonality among eleven to twelve healthy donors, 14 Susac syndrome patients and around 16 multiple sclerosis patients. Study-wide findings and limitations: The study acknowledged that relatively few individuals were included in the TCR sequencing and HLA analysis.

Its CDR3 holds 16 amino acids, cysteine through phenylalanine. The kept DNA is CDR3 alone, 48 bases in frame from the first base. The junction shows trimming of 3 bases on V and 2 bases on J, plus 13 bases between the germline ends. The germline V gene gives CDR1 as KGHDR and CDR2 as SFDVKD. RNA was extracted using the RNeasy kit, and roughly 0.5 to 1 ug of the RNA was reverse transcribed with random hexamers. TCR beta CDR3 regions were amplified with the immunoSEQ multiplex PCR assay covering 54 Vbeta and 13 Jbeta segments. PCR amplification bias was corrected using a synthetic template baseline for primer optimization and computational correction. Concerning the study's data processing: Only productive sequences were kept, with reads annotated to V, D and J genes according to IMGT and analyzed in immunoSEQ Analyzer. Clonality was calculated as one minus the Shannon entropy normalized by log2 of the number of productive unique sequences. For each patient and control, public and private clones were evaluated among the 100 most prevalent clones. Clones were defined as Susac-specific when absent from the healthy and MS cohorts, from about 1,100 published viral clones and from other ImmuneACCESS disease sequences. TCRdb's own reprocessing of the public reads used fastp at Q25 and MiXCR and kept productive beta chains. Under each unique CDR3 protein, matching rows form one entry showing the most common genes and DNA. The V and J calls, along with clone size, are taken from TCRdb and not from the paper's own processing. Across this sample there are 200,000 or so distinct CDR3 sequences, with around 90% seen only once. The ten largest clones take up about 0.15% of the sample.

Peripheral blood CD8+ and CD4+ T cells from healthy donors, Susac syndrome patients and multiple sclerosis patients were profiled by high-throughput TCR beta sequencing. The multiple sclerosis controls were treatment-naive patients whose relapsing-remitting disease, either stable or active, fulfilled the revised McDonald criteria. Bulk CD8+ and CD4+ T cells were purified magnetically by negative isolation, whereas CD8+ TEMRA cells were enriched by FACS. Blood was collected in EDTA tubes and processed within 24 hours, with PBMCs isolated through density gradient centrifugation. PBMCs intended for TCR sequencing were cryopreserved in liquid nitrogen and were subsequently thawed in a 37 degrees C water bath. Purity of sorted or isolated CD4+, CD8+ and CD8+ TEMRA cells was at least 90%. A note on this clonotype: It has no known antigen specificity. No qualities accompany the bases; no much larger clone lies one base away.

This sequence uses TRBV24-1 and TRBJ1-5; confidence is insufficient to name the D gene. Sequencing was carried out using CD8+ T cells from PBMCs. This sequence was found in a human donor with multiple sclerosis. The DNA sequence is given as TGTGCCACCAGTGATGGGTTTTCCGCAGGCAATCAGCCCCAGCATTTT. It codes for CATSDGFSAGNQPQHF.